The 10 T cell receptor beta chains below were found in one sample sequenced in a study of blood T cell repertoires in COVID-19. The protocol was immunoSEQ multiplex PCR, while the TCRdb copy is restricted to in-frame clones and leaves out a portion. Among more than 250,000 clones, 70% to 90% were seen once, and the ten largest hold about 5.7%. The sample was PBMCs or T cells enriched from blood (not recorded which). The receptors stem from a woman aged 25 to 45 who had recovered from COVID-19.

Comments on this clone: The sample holds other DNA sequences that translate to the same CDR3. The chain combines TRBV6-5 with TRBJ1-2; unclear D gene. The germline V and J ends were trimmed by 6 bases and 2 bases, with 4 bases remaining between them. There are 11 residues in the CDR3. The germline gives CDR1 MNHEY, CDR2 SVGAGI. The CDR3 DNA reads TGTGCCAGCAGGAGAAACTATGGCTACACCTTC. Protein sequence: CASRRNYGYTF.

This clone showed up just once. This rearrangement joins TRBV7-6 to TRBJ1-2; a possible D gene is TRBD1 (5 bases). The V end was cut by 1 base, the J end by 8 bases, with 8 bases between. Germline V gene lookup returns CDR1 SGHVS and CDR2 FNYEAQ. This CDR3 comprises 12 residues. The CDR3 nucleotides are TGTGCCAGCAGCTTAGGGGGGGAAGGCTACACCTTC. The encoded protein is CASSLGGEGYTF.

The gene calls are TRBV11-1 and TRBJ2-2; 10 bases agree with TRBD2. The CDR3 length is 15 residues. Germline V gene lookup returns CDR1 SGHAT and CDR2 FQDESV (reference sequence). Trimming took 1 base from V and 6 from J; bases not matched to a gene: 2. Here the CDR3 reads CASSLERGGSGELFF. CDR3 sequence (DNA): TGTGCCAGCAGCTTAGAGCGGGGGGGCTCCGGGGAGCTGTTTTTT.

In this sample, this clone turned up a few times. The chain recombines TRBV6-2 or TRBV6-3 with TRBJ1-2; D is undetermined. With 5 bases removed from V and 6 bases from J, the gap between germline ends came to 16 bases. Germline V gene lookup returns CDR1 MNHEY and CDR2 SVGEGT. The CDR3 runs to 14 residues. The CDR3 reads CASSKGVLGNGYTF. DNA for the CDR3: TGTGCCAGCAGTAAGGGAGTCCTTGGGAATGGCTACACCTTC.

This chain joins TRBV19 and TRBJ2-3; a weak D match, TRBD2 (6 bases). The germline V and J ends were trimmed by 3 bases and 6 bases, with 19 bases remaining between them. The CDR3 covers 16 residues. CDR1 LNHDA and CDR2 SQIVND come from the germline V gene (reference sequence). CDR3 in DNA: TGTGCCAGTAGTATCGAGGAGGGACGTCGGTGGGATACGCAGTATTTT. Translation: CASSIEEGRRWDTQYF.

The table lists this clone with a count of one. This chain uses TRBV6-2 or TRBV6-3 with TRBJ2-7; 8 bases are a match to TRBD2. This CDR3 contains 15 residues. Germline CDR1 MNHEY, CDR2 SVGEGT. J was trimmed by 3 bases and V by 5 bases; bases with no gene match: 9. CDR3 nucleotides: TGTGCCAGCAGTACGGGAGGGACATTCATCTACGAGCAGTACTTC. Its translation: CASSTGGTFIYEQYF.

This sequence joins TRBV10-1 and TRBJ2-2; tentatively, D is TRBD2 (5 bases). Per the germline V gene, CDR1 is WNHNN and CDR2 is SYGVQD (reference sequence). V shed 4 bases and J shed 1 base, with 7 bases lying between them. This CDR3 is 14 amino acids long. CDR3 DNA sequence: TGCGCCAGCAGTGCCCGGGAGAACACCGGGGAGCTGTTTTTT. Amino acids: CASSARENTGELFF.

For this clone: A clone one base away is much larger, so this may be a read error. The sample contains more than one DNA sequence encoding this CDR3. The chain has TRBV9 and TRBJ2-3; 10 bases are shared with TRBD2. The CDR3 length is 16 residues. Germline V gives CDR1 SGDLS, CDR2 YYNGEE. With 0 bases clipped from V and 1 base from J, the junction kept 2 bases outside the gene matches. The CDR3 loop is CASSVGLAGGTDTQYF. CDR3 bases: TGTGCCAGCAGCGTAGGTCTAGCGGGGGGCACAGATACGCAGTATTTT.

CDR3 in DNA: TGTGCCAGCAGTTTACAGGGGACGTGGTCTCAGCCCCAGCATTTT. Protein: CASSLQGTWSQPQHF. The chain couples TRBV27 to TRBJ1-5, with D possibly being TRBD1 (6 bases). Trimming cost V 2 bases and J 6 bases, with 14 bases left between them. The CDR3 contains 15 residues. Germline lookup yields CDR1 MNHEY and CDR2 SMNVEV (reference sequence).

The chain carries TRBV12-3 or TRBV12-4 and TRBJ1-5; D gene uncertain. The CDR3 runs 13 residues. V was cut by 3 bases and J by 9 bases, with 12 bases left in between. Here the CDR3 reads CASSFPDRGPQHF. In nucleotides, the CDR3 is TGTGCCAGCAGTTTTCCAGACCGGGGGCCCCAGCATTTT.